The 24 T cell receptor beta chains below all came from one sample that was sequenced in a study of blood T cell repertoires in COVID-19. Sequenced by immunoSEQ multiplex PCR; TCRdb stores in-frame clones only, minus some. The sample has about 170,000 clones, more than 75% seen once; the top ten hold under 3.5%. The source material was peripheral blood. These receptors were collected from a man between 65 and 79 years old with acute or convalescent COVID-19.

DNA for the CDR3: TGTGCCATCAGTGGGGGGGGACTAGCGGTCGGCGAGCAGTACTTC. Protein product: CAISGGGLAVGEQYF. J is TRBJ2-7 and V is TRBV10-3, with 11 bases identical to TRBD2. Losses at the gene ends were 4 bases for V and 6 bases for J; bases not matched to a gene: 8. Germline V gene sequence: CDR1 ENHRY, CDR2 SYGVKD. The CDR3 is made up of 15 amino acids.

J is TRBJ1-3 and V is TRBV12-3 or TRBV12-4; no firm D call. Trimming took 6 bases from V and 0 from J, leaving 6 bases between them. The CDR3 spans 13 residues. The CDR3 region is CASSQSSGNTIYF. The CDR3 DNA reads as TGTGCCAGCAGCCAATCCTCTGGAAACACCATATATTTT.

The V and J genes are TRBV7-9 and TRBJ1-2; the D is unclear. Trimming took off 3 bases at V and 4 bases at J, with 9 bases between the two ends. The germline V gene has CDR1 SEHNR and CDR2 FQNEAQ (reference sequence). The CDR3 sequence is 13 residues long. The CDR3 DNA follows: TGTGCCAGCAGCTTTGGAGTAGGCTATGGCTACACCTTC. This translates into CASSFGVGYGYTF.

This sequence joins TRBV19 and TRBJ1-1, with D perhaps matching TRBD1 (5 bases). Germline-derived CDR1 and CDR2 are LNHDA and SQIVND (reference sequence). The CDR3 is 13 residues long. V was trimmed by 6 bases and J by 2 bases, leaving 10 bases between them. Here the CDR3 reads CASSRQRNTEAFF. DNA of the CDR3: TGTGCCAGTAGCCGACAGCGAAACACTGAAGCTTTCTTT.

The rearrangement uses TRBV2 and TRBJ1-5; 7 positions match TRBD1. This CDR3 is built from 15 residues. Germline V gene data show CDR1 as SNHLY and CDR2 as FYNNEI. The ends lost 3 bases at V and 6 bases at J; junction bases unmatched: 8. The CDR3 DNA is TGTGCCAGCAGTGATTCCCTAGGGGGCACTCAGCCCCAGCATTTT. Encoded protein: CASSDSLGGTQPQHF.

Of note for this clone: Germline is not matched at one junction end, which may reflect a read error. The J gene is TRBJ1-1, the V gene TRBV7-9; D uncertain. The CDR3 covers 14 residues. CDR1 is SEHNR, CDR2 FQNEAQ, per germline (reference sequence). CDR3 DNA: TGTGCCAGCAGCTTCCGATCTACGAACTCTGAAGCTTTCTTT. This sequence encodes CASSFRSTNSEAFF. Based on the CDR3 plus reference TRBV7-9 and TRBJ1-1, the full variable domain is DTGVSQNPRHKITKRGQNVTFRCDPISEHNRLYWYRQTLGQGPEFLTYFQNEAQLEKSRLLSDRFSAERPKGSFSTLEIQRTEQGDSAMYLCASSFRSTNSEAFFGQGTRLTVV.

J is TRBJ2-3 and V is TRBV29-1; D remains unclear. The germline V gene encodes CDR1 SQVTM and CDR2 ANQGSEA. Trimming took 4 bases from V and 3 from J, leaving 11 bases between them. CDR3 length equals 13 residues. The DNA for the CDR3 is TGCAGCGTTGGAGCTACCCCGACAGATACGCAGTATTTT. Encoded protein: CSVGATPTDTQYF.

V and J are TRBV5-4 and TRBJ2-5, with 10 positions matching TRBD1. Per germline, CDR1 SGHNT and CDR2 YYREEE (reference sequence). The J segment lost 5 bases and the V segment lost 4 bases, leaving 5 bases of the junction unmatched. This CDR3 contains 14 residues. The CDR3 protein is CASSATGGGETQYF. CDR3 coding DNA: TGTGCCAGCAGCGCGACAGGGGGCGGTGAGACCCAGTACTTC.

The chain combines TRBV5-1 with TRBJ1-2, with TRBD1 as a possible D gene (5 bases). Trimming took off 1 base at V and 7 bases at J, with 14 bases between the two ends. Germline V gene sequence: CDR1 SGHRS, CDR2 YFSETQ. The CDR3 covers 14 residues. CDR3 sequence (DNA): TGCGCCAGCAGCTTGTTCTCCAGGGAGGCTGGCTACACCTTC. It codes for CASSLFSREAGYTF.

This clone was picked up many times. CDR3 sequence reads: CASSILTVENTIYF. Written as DNA, the CDR3 is TGTGCCAGTAGTATTCTAACAGTTGAGAACACCATATATTTT. The V and J genes are TRBV19 and TRBJ1-3; the D is unclear. The V gene lost 3 bases and the J gene lost 7 bases, with 13 bases spanning the gap. This CDR3 is built from 14 residues. The V gene's germline CDR1 is LNHDA and CDR2 SQIVND (reference sequence).

This chain connects TRBV6-5 to TRBJ1-1; D uncertain. V was shortened by 3 bases and J by 4 bases, with 12 bases between the two germline ends. Per the germline V gene, CDR1 is MNHEY and CDR2 is SVGAGI. CDR3 length: 14 amino acids. CDR3 protein: CASSYLTGGTEAFF. In nucleotides, the CDR3 is TGTGCCAGCAGTTATTTAACCGGCGGCACTGAAGCTTTCTTT.

This clone was seen only a few times. V usage is TRBV7-2 and J usage is TRBJ1-2, with D possibly being TRBD1 (5 bases). Germline V gene data show CDR1 as SGHTA and CDR2 as FQGNSA. Trimming pared 3 bases from V and 8 bases from J, leaving 10 bases between. The CDR3 length is 12 residues. CDR3 DNA sequence: TGTGCCAGCAGCTTTTCAGGGATCGGCTACACCTTC. It translates to CASSFSGIGYTF.

The chain combines TRBV6-2 or TRBV6-3 with TRBJ2-1, with 8 bases that match TRBD2. Germline values: CDR1 MNHEY, CDR2 SVGEGT. The CDR3 has 13 amino acids. V gave up 4 bases and J gave up 5 bases; unmatched junction bases: 1. CDR3 bases: TGTGCCAGCAGTTCGCGGGGGGACAATGAGCAGTTCTTC. This gives the protein CASSSRGDNEQFF.

This chain links TRBV6-6 with TRBJ2-3; tentative D call: TRBD1 (6 bases). Germline V gene lookup returns CDR1 MNHNY and CDR2 SVGAGI (reference sequence). This CDR3 is 14 amino acids long. The V and J ends lost 2 bases and 2 bases respectively, with 8 bases between them. The CDR3 here is CASSYGDNTDTQYF. In DNA form, the CDR3 reads TGTGCCAGCAGTTACGGGGACAACACAGATACGCAGTATTTT.

This chain joins TRBV5-1 and TRBJ2-5; D is ambiguous. The CDR3 totals 17 residues. V was clipped by 0 bases and J by 5 bases, with 20 bases between them. CDR1 is SGHRS and CDR2 is YFSETQ in the germline V gene. This CDR3 is CASSLEVRSIGMETQYF. The CDR3 DNA follows: TGCGCCAGCAGCTTGGAAGTCAGGTCTATAGGTATGGAGACCCAGTACTTC.

This clone was recorded a few times. The chain carries TRBV18 and TRBJ2-1, with 10 bases identical to TRBD2. CDR3 length equals 15 residues. Germline V gives CDR1 KGHSH, CDR2 LQKENI. The V and J ends lost 5 bases and 5 bases, in that order; junction bases with no gene match: 6. The CDR3 reads CASSLAGGHDNEQFF. CDR3 bases: TGTGCCAGCTCATTAGCGGGGGGACACGACAATGAGCAGTTCTTC.

The gene calls are TRBV5-1 and TRBJ2-3, with D perhaps matching TRBD1 (5 bases). CDR1 SGHRS and CDR2 YFSETQ come from the germline V gene. The germline V and J ends were trimmed by 6 bases and 1 base, with 12 bases remaining between them. CDR3 size: 14 residues. CDR3 loop: CASTQGQGTDTQYF. The CDR3 DNA reads TGCGCCAGCACCCAAGGACAAGGCACAGATACGCAGTATTTT. The full variable domain, its missing parts supplied by reference TRBV5-1 and TRBJ2-3, is KAGVTQTPRYLIKTRGQQVTLSCSPISGHRSVSWYQQTPGQGLQFLFEYFSETQRNKGNFPGRFSGRQFSNSRSEMNVSTLELGDSALYLCASTQGQGTDTQYFGPGTRLTVL.

The chain has TRBV18 and TRBJ1-6; D ambiguous. CDR1 and CDR2 (germline): KGHSH, LQKENI. Between the trimmed V and J ends, which lost 2 bases and 7 bases, there was a span of 15 bases. This CDR3 is built from 16 residues. CDR3 amino acids: CASSPSQGRENSPLHF. DNA for the CDR3: TGTGCCAGCTCACCATCACAAGGACGGGAAAATTCACCCCTCCACTTT.

The V gene is TRBV6-5, the J gene TRBJ1-4, with D unclear. Germline assignment: CDR1 MNHEY and CDR2 SVGAGI. V lost 6 bases and J lost 4, with 6 bases in between. The CDR3 is made up of 12 amino acids. The CDR3 loop is CASRADNEKLFF. The DNA for the CDR3 is TGTGCCAGCAGGGCTGATAATGAAAAACTGTTTTTT.

The chain carries TRBV18 and TRBJ2-3; D perhaps matches TRBD1 (5 bases). The CDR3 runs 13 residues. Trimming pared 4 bases from V and 4 bases from J, leaving 9 bases between. The germline V gene encodes CDR1 KGHSH and CDR2 LQKENI. The CDR3 loop is CASSLGLPDTQYF. DNA of the CDR3: TGTGCCAGCTCACTGGGGCTTCCAGATACGCAGTATTTT.

The rearrangement links TRBV5-1 to TRBJ2-3; D ambiguous. Looked up from germline, CDR1 is SGHRS and CDR2 is YFSETQ. Trimming pared 4 bases from V and 2 bases from J, leaving 11 bases between. The CDR3 consists of 14 residues. The CDR3 here is CASSQRGDTDTQYF. For the CDR3, the DNA is TGCGCCAGCAGCCAGCGCGGAGACACAGATACGCAGTATTTT. The full variable domain, rest sourced from reference TRBV5-1 and TRBJ2-3, is KAGVTQTPRYLIKTRGQQVTLSCSPISGHRSVSWYQQTPGQGLQFLFEYFSETQRNKGNFPGRFSGRQFSNSRSEMNVSTLELGDSALYLCASSQRGDTDTQYFGPGTRLTVL.

CDR3 amino acids: CASEVGANTGELFF. The CDR3 DNA reads as TGTGCCAGCGAAGTAGGGGCGAACACCGGGGAGCTGTTTTTT. The rearrangement uses TRBV28 and TRBJ2-2; D perhaps matches TRBD1 (5 bases). Germline V CDR1 and CDR2: MDHEN, SYDVKM. CDR3 length: 14 amino acids. With 8 bases removed from V and 0 bases from J, the gap between germline ends came to 10 bases.

This sequence joins TRBV18 and TRBJ2-7; maybe TRBD2 (5 bases). From germline, CDR1 is KGHSH and CDR2 LQKENI. The CDR3 is 13 amino acids. Trimming shortened V by 2 bases and J by 3 bases, and 8 bases separated the two germline ends. The chain's CDR3 is CASSPEGGYEQYF. The CDR3 nucleotides are TGTGCCAGCTCACCAGAAGGAGGCTACGAGCAGTACTTC.

The rearrangement joins TRBV15 to TRBJ2-3; 8 bases map to TRBD2. This CDR3 has 16 amino acids. Unmatched junction bases numbered 11, after V lost 4 bases and J lost 5 bases. CDR1 is LNHNV and CDR2 is YYDKDF in the germline V gene (reference sequence). Here the CDR3 reads CATSTRLRGGRDTQYF. CDR3 sequence (DNA): TGTGCCACCAGCACCCGACTCCGGGGGGGGAGAGATACGCAGTATTTT.